The T cell receptor beta chain described here comes from a study of T cell responses to AZD1222 COVID-19 vaccine. As to this clone: Its specificity is not known.

Broader study findings: Recipients of AZD1222 seropositive at baseline numbered only 5 or 6.

Data came from immunoSEQ multiplex PCR; TCRdb stores just in-frame clones and leaves some out. Of 90,000 to 110,000 clones in the sample, about 88% were seen once. V was trimmed by 8 bases and J by 2 bases, leaving 14 bases between them. Germline CDR1 LNHDA, CDR2 SQIVND (reference sequence). This CDR3 is built from 14 residues. This chain links TRBV19 with TRBJ2-3; D is possibly TRBD1 or TRBD2 (5 bases each). The receptor's source is an adult in good health. The specimen was peripheral blood, collected on day 0 of AZD1222 vaccination. The chain's CDR3 is CASGDRADTDTQYF. The DNA of the CDR3 is TGTGCCAGTGGGGACCGGGCAGACACAGATACGCAGTATTTT.